Listed below are T cell receptor beta chains from one sample, sequenced in a study of blood T cell repertoires in COVID-19. Sequencing used immunoSEQ multiplex PCR; TCRdb keeps in-frame clones, though not all of them. The sample yields 120,000 to 150,000 clones, about four fifths seen once. The source material was PBMCs or T cells enriched from blood (not recorded which). The receptor source for this set is a woman aged 50 to 60 who had been exposed to COVID-19. CDR3s include the opening cysteine and the closing phenylalanine or tryptophan. Fields, in order: V gene, D gene, J gene, clone size, CDR3 DNA, CDR3 protein. D genes are given only for firm matches. Part of the rows lack a size; the others show once, few, many or a class for expanded clones.

v_gene: TRBV18; d_gene: TRBD1; j_gene: TRBJ2-7; abundance: .; CDR3nt: TGTGCCAGCTCACCAAAGGGACAGGGAGGTAGGACCTACGAGCAGTACTTC; CDR3aa: CASSPKGQGGRTYEQYF
v_gene: TRBV10-3; d_gene: TRBD1; j_gene: TRBJ2-5; abundance: .; CDR3nt: TGTGCCGCCCGACAGGGTGAAAGCCTGGAGACCCAGTACTTC; CDR3aa: CAARQGESLETQYF
v_gene: TRBV10-3; d_gene: TRBD1; j_gene: TRBJ2-7; abundance: .; CDR3nt: TGTGCCATCAGTGAAAAGCGGAGCATCGGACAGGGAGAGTACTTC; CDR3aa: CAISEKRSIGQGEYF
v_gene: TRBV6-4; d_gene: TRBD1; j_gene: TRBJ1-2; abundance: .; CDR3nt: TGTGCCAGCAGCGCCGGGACAGGGTTGAACTATGGCTACACCTTC; CDR3aa: CASSAGTGLNYGYTF
v_gene: TRBV19; d_gene: .; j_gene: TRBJ2-3; abundance: .; CDR3nt: TGTGCCAGTAGTCCGATACGACAGGGAGGAACAGATACGCAGTATTTT; CDR3aa: CASSPIRQGGTDTQYF
v_gene: TRBV29-1; d_gene: TRBD1; j_gene: TRBJ2-5; abundance: .; CDR3nt: TGCAGCGTTGGGACAGGAGACCAAGAGACCCAGTACTTC; CDR3aa: CSVGTGDQETQYF
v_gene: TRBV13; d_gene: TRBD2; j_gene: TRBJ2-7; abundance: .; CDR3nt: TGTGCCAGCAGCCCCCGGGGGGAATCCTACGAGCAGTACTTC; CDR3aa: CASSPRGESYEQYF
v_gene: TRBV11-2; d_gene: .; j_gene: TRBJ1-6; abundance: .; CDR3nt: TGTGCCAGCAGCCCAGGGGCGAGCTCCTATAATTCACCCCTCCACTTT; CDR3aa: CASSPGASSYNSPLHF
v_gene: TRBV3-1/TRBV3-2; d_gene: .; j_gene: TRBJ1-4; abundance: .; CDR3nt: TGTGCCAGCAGCGCCCGACAAGGGGCCACTAATGAAAAACTGTTTTTT; CDR3aa: CASSARQGATNEKLFF
v_gene: TRBV30; d_gene: .; j_gene: TRBJ1-2; abundance: .; CDR3nt: TGTGCCTGTCTAACGAACTATGGCTACACCTTC; CDR3aa: CACLTNYGYTF
v_gene: TRBV5-8; d_gene: .; j_gene: TRBJ2-1; abundance: .; CDR3nt: TGTGCCAGCAGCCGTAACCCGGTGAACAATGAGCAGTTCTTC; CDR3aa: CASSRNPVNNEQFF
v_gene: TRBV5-1; d_gene: .; j_gene: TRBJ2-7; abundance: .; CDR3nt: TGCGCCAGCAGCCTTGACCCGGGAGCGTCCTACGAGCAGTACTTC; CDR3aa: CASSLDPGASYEQYF
v_gene: TRBV7-2; d_gene: TRBD2; j_gene: TRBJ2-7; abundance: .; CDR3nt: TGTGCCAGCAGCCTGGGACTAGCGGGGACTCTTTCCTACGAGCAGTACTTC; CDR3aa: CASSLGLAGTLSYEQYF
v_gene: TRBV2; d_gene: TRBD1; j_gene: TRBJ2-5; abundance: .; CDR3nt: TGTGCCAGCAGGGAGGACAGGGGCCCTTCGACCCAGTACTTC; CDR3aa: CASREDRGPSTQYF
v_gene: TRBV6-1; d_gene: .; j_gene: TRBJ1-1; abundance: once; CDR3nt: TGTGCCAGCAGTGATCTAATCGACAGCCTTGTGAACACTGAAGCTTTCTTT; CDR3aa: CASSDLIDSLVNTEAFF
v_gene: TRBV5-1; d_gene: .; j_gene: TRBJ1-2; abundance: once; CDR3nt: TGCGCCAGCAGCCGACGCCCCGGACAGACCGATCTTGGCGGCTACACCTTC; CDR3aa: CASSRRPGQTDLGGYTF
v_gene: TRBV10-1; d_gene: TRBD1; j_gene: TRBJ1-1; abundance: .; CDR3nt: TGCGCCAGCAGCAAGAACAGGGGCAACACTGAAGCTTTCTTT; CDR3aa: CASSKNRGNTEAFF
v_gene: TRBV5-4; d_gene: .; j_gene: TRBJ2-2; abundance: .; CDR3nt: TGTGCCAGCAGCTTGGTGCAGCTAGCACCCGGGGAGCTGTTTTTT; CDR3aa: CASSLVQLAPGELFF
v_gene: TRBV5-6; d_gene: .; j_gene: TRBJ1-2; abundance: .; CDR3nt: TGTGCCAGCACCCTGGGGCCGGGAGTGGTGGTGCTAAGGAGCTATGGCTACACCTTC; CDR3aa: CASTLGPGVVVLRSYGYTF
v_gene: TRBV7-2; d_gene: TRBD1; j_gene: TRBJ1-2; abundance: few; CDR3nt: TGTGCCAGTGACATAAGACAGGGGAATGGCTACACCTTC; CDR3aa: CASDIRQGNGYTF
v_gene: TRBV29-1; d_gene: TRBD2; j_gene: TRBJ2-2; abundance: .; CDR3nt: TGCAGTAGCCTAGCGGGAGGAGGGCCTGACACCGGGGAGCTGTTTTTT; CDR3aa: CSSLAGGGPDTGELFF
v_gene: TRBV18; d_gene: .; j_gene: TRBJ2-7; abundance: .; CDR3nt: TGTGCCAGCTCACTGCGGCAGGGAAACGAGCAGTACTTC; CDR3aa: CASSLRQGNEQYF
v_gene: TRBV18; d_gene: TRBD1; j_gene: TRBJ1-2; abundance: .; CDR3nt: TGTGCCAGCTCACAAGGACAGGGCCGGTCGGCTGGCTACACCTTC; CDR3aa: CASSQGQGRSAGYTF
v_gene: TRBV5-1; d_gene: TRBD2; j_gene: TRBJ2-1; abundance: .; CDR3nt: TGCGCCAGCAGCTTGGGTGCTAGCGGGGGACTCCATGAGCAGTTCTTC; CDR3aa: CASSLGASGGLHEQFF
v_gene: TRBV12-3/TRBV12-4; d_gene: .; j_gene: TRBJ1-5; abundance: .; CDR3nt: TGTGCCAGCGGGGGGAGCAATCAGCCCCAGCATTTT; CDR3aa: CASGGSNQPQHF
v_gene: TRBV10-3; d_gene: .; j_gene: TRBJ2-1; abundance: .; CDR3nt: TGTGCCATCAGCCGAACCTCTAGCATCGATGAGCAGTTCTTC; CDR3aa: CAISRTSSIDEQFF
v_gene: TRBV7-2; d_gene: TRBD1; j_gene: TRBJ2-1; abundance: .; CDR3nt: TGTGCCAGCAGCTTAGACGGGACAGCCCATGAGCAGTTCTTC; CDR3aa: CASSLDGTAHEQFF
v_gene: TRBV6-5; d_gene: TRBD2; j_gene: TRBJ2-7; abundance: .; CDR3nt: TGTGCCACCGGGACTAGCGGGGCCTACGAGCAGTACTTC; CDR3aa: CATGTSGAYEQYF
v_gene: TRBV2; d_gene: .; j_gene: TRBJ1-1; abundance: .; CDR3nt: TGTGCCAGCAGTGGCCCGGGAATTGGCACTGAAGCTTTCTTT; CDR3aa: CASSGPGIGTEAFF
v_gene: TRBV19; d_gene: .; j_gene: TRBJ1-5; abundance: .; CDR3nt: TGTGCCAGTAGCATGGGGGGGGCCCAGCCCCAGCATTTT; CDR3aa: CASSMGGAQPQHF
v_gene: TRBV3-1/TRBV3-2; d_gene: TRBD1; j_gene: TRBJ1-6; abundance: .; CDR3nt: TGTGCCAGCAGACATGACAGGGGGTCCGATAATTCACCCCTCCACTTT; CDR3aa: CASRHDRGSDNSPLHF
v_gene: TRBV7-8; d_gene: TRBD1; j_gene: TRBJ1-2; abundance: .; CDR3nt: TGTGCCAGCAGCCTACAGGGGGAAGACTATGGCTACACCTTC; CDR3aa: CASSLQGEDYGYTF
v_gene: TRBV6-5; d_gene: TRBD1; j_gene: TRBJ1-1; abundance: .; CDR3nt: TGTGCCAGCATTAGGACAGGGAAGACTGAAGCTTTCTTT; CDR3aa: CASIRTGKTEAFF
v_gene: TRBV6-5; d_gene: .; j_gene: TRBJ1-2; abundance: .; CDR3nt: TGTGCCAGCAGCTTCCGGGACACCTACTATGGCTACACCTTC; CDR3aa: CASSFRDTYYGYTF
v_gene: TRBV5-1; d_gene: TRBD2; j_gene: TRBJ2-5; abundance: .; CDR3nt: TGCGCCAGCAGCTTCCCTAGCGGGGGGGCCCGGGAGACCCAGTACTTC; CDR3aa: CASSFPSGGARETQYF
v_gene: TRBV27; d_gene: .; j_gene: TRBJ2-2; abundance: .; CDR3nt: TGTGCCAGCAGTACCTCTGGGGCTATCACCGGGGAGCTGTTTTTT; CDR3aa: CASSTSGAITGELFF
v_gene: TRBV4-2; d_gene: TRBD2; j_gene: TRBJ2-1; abundance: once; CDR3nt: TGTGCCAGCAGCCAAGATGGGCGGACTAGCGGATATGAGCAGTTCTTC; CDR3aa: CASSQDGRTSGYEQFF
v_gene: TRBV4-3; d_gene: TRBD2; j_gene: TRBJ2-3; abundance: .; CDR3nt: TGCGCCAGCAGCCAAACGCCGGGACTAGCGGGGGGCACAGATACGCAGTATTTT; CDR3aa: CASSQTPGLAGGTDTQYF
v_gene: TRBV6-5; d_gene: TRBD1; j_gene: TRBJ1-1; abundance: few; CDR3nt: TGTGCCAGCAGTTCCCCACAGGGGGGTAACACTGAAGCTTTCTTT; CDR3aa: CASSSPQGGNTEAFF
v_gene: TRBV5-4; d_gene: .; j_gene: TRBJ2-2; abundance: .; CDR3nt: TGTGCCAGCAGCTCCTTCCGGGGTTCGAACACCGGGGAGCTGTTTTTT; CDR3aa: CASSSFRGSNTGELFF
v_gene: TRBV5-5; d_gene: TRBD1; j_gene: TRBJ1-1; abundance: .; CDR3nt: TGTGCCAGCAGACGGACAGGGCGGACTGAAGCTTTCTTT; CDR3aa: CASRRTGRTEAFF
v_gene: TRBV2; d_gene: .; j_gene: TRBJ2-1; abundance: .; CDR3nt: TGTGCCAGCAACCCCCCCCGGGGCAATGAGCAGTTCTTC; CDR3aa: CASNPPRGNEQFF
v_gene: TRBV7-9; d_gene: .; j_gene: TRBJ2-2; abundance: .; CDR3nt: TGTGCCAGCAGCTTAGTTGCGGTAGCCGGGGAGCTGTTTTTT; CDR3aa: CASSLVAVAGELFF
v_gene: TRBV4-2; d_gene: TRBD1; j_gene: TRBJ1-4; abundance: .; CDR3nt: TGTGCCAGCAGCCAAGATTTAGGGGGCACTAATGAAAAACTGTTTTTT; CDR3aa: CASSQDLGGTNEKLFF
v_gene: TRBV19; d_gene: .; j_gene: TRBJ2-3; abundance: few; CDR3nt: TGTGCCAGTAGCCGGGACTTCACAGATACGCAGTATTTT; CDR3aa: CASSRDFTDTQYF
v_gene: TRBV19; d_gene: .; j_gene: TRBJ2-1; abundance: few; CDR3nt: TGTGCCAGTAGTACCGGAGGGCCTGGTAATGAGCAGTTCTTC; CDR3aa: CASSTGGPGNEQFF
v_gene: TRBV13; d_gene: .; j_gene: TRBJ1-5; abundance: .; CDR3nt: TGTGCCAGCAGCTTAAGACGGGGGGGCAATCAGCCCCAGCATTTT; CDR3aa: CASSLRRGGNQPQHF
v_gene: TRBV18; d_gene: .; j_gene: TRBJ1-2; abundance: .; CDR3nt: TGTGCCAGCTCACCACTACTGACTTCCTATGGCTACACCTTC; CDR3aa: CASSPLLTSYGYTF
v_gene: TRBV5-1; d_gene: TRBD2; j_gene: TRBJ2-2; abundance: .; CDR3nt: TGCGCCAGCAGCTTGAGCGGGAGGGCGAACACCGGGGAGCTGTTTTTT; CDR3aa: CASSLSGRANTGELFF
v_gene: TRBV18; d_gene: TRBD1; j_gene: TRBJ1-1; abundance: few; CDR3nt: TGTGCCAGCTCACTAACAGGGGAATGGGCTTTCTTT; CDR3aa: CASSLTGEWAFF
v_gene: TRBV7-9; d_gene: TRBD1; j_gene: TRBJ1-2; abundance: .; CDR3nt: TGTGCCAGCAGCTTGACAGGGTATGGCTACACCTTC; CDR3aa: CASSLTGYGYTF
v_gene: TRBV7-2; d_gene: TRBD1; j_gene: TRBJ1-5; abundance: .; CDR3nt: TGTGCCAGCAGCCGCCGTCCCGGGACAGGGGGCAATAGCAATCAGCCCCAGCATTTT; CDR3aa: CASSRRPGTGGNSNQPQHF
v_gene: TRBV3-1/TRBV3-2; d_gene: .; j_gene: TRBJ1-4; abundance: .; CDR3nt: TGTGCCAGCACTGGGCTTGCAACTAATGAAAAACTGTTTTTT; CDR3aa: CASTGLATNEKLFF
v_gene: TRBV4-3; d_gene: TRBD1; j_gene: TRBJ1-6; abundance: .; CDR3nt: TGCGCCAGCAGCCAAACCGGGACAGGGGGCTTTGGTTCACCCCTCCACTTT; CDR3aa: CASSQTGTGGFGSPLHF
v_gene: TRBV10-3; d_gene: .; j_gene: TRBJ2-4; abundance: .; CDR3nt: TGTGCCATCAGTGAGGACAGCCCCCGCGCGATGTCCAAAAACATTCAGTACTTC; CDR3aa: CAISEDSPRAMSKNIQYF
v_gene: TRBV6-5; d_gene: .; j_gene: TRBJ1-6; abundance: .; CDR3nt: TGTGCCAGCAGCGCTGTCGGACAGCTCAATTCACCCCTCCACTTT; CDR3aa: CASSAVGQLNSPLHF
v_gene: TRBV7-9; d_gene: TRBD1; j_gene: TRBJ2-5; abundance: .; CDR3nt: TGTGCCAGCAGCCTAAGACAGGGACGCCAAGAGACCCAGTACTTC; CDR3aa: CASSLRQGRQETQYF
v_gene: TRBV5-1; d_gene: .; j_gene: TRBJ2-3; abundance: .; CDR3nt: TGCGCCAGCAGCTTGGACGTGGGGCTCGCCACAGATACGCAGTATTTT; CDR3aa: CASSLDVGLATDTQYF
v_gene: TRBV4-3; d_gene: TRBD1; j_gene: TRBJ2-2; abundance: .; CDR3nt: TGCGCCAGCAGCTTAAGGGATAAGGGACAGGGGGCGGGCGGGGAGCTGTTTTTT; CDR3aa: CASSLRDKGQGAGGELFF